This TCR beta chain is drawn from a study of TIL therapy for anti-PD-1-resistant metastatic lung cancer. As for the study in general: Patients then received nivolumab; progressors got lymphodepletion, TIL and IL-2.

The sample's time point: pre-treatment sample, taken before nivolumab and TIL therapy. Stage 4 NSCLC adults joined between late 2017 and 2020. Germline V lookup: CDR1 SGHNT, CDR2 YYREEE (reference sequence). Trimming took off 0 bases at V and 4 bases at J, with 13 bases between the two ends. The CDR3 has 15 residues. The immunoSEQ assay was v3. Generated by immunoSEQ multiplex PCR, the TCRdb table keeps only in-frame clones and is missing some. Among 16,000 or so clones, over 70% were seen once, and the ten largest hold about 35%. Sample: blood, taken at baseline. This chain joins TRBV5-4 and TRBJ2-5; the D is unclear. This TCR derives from a person between 30 and 80 years old with non-small cell lung cancer. CDR3 region: CASSLAVGLGETQYF. CDR3 nucleotide sequence: TGTGCCAGCAGCTTGGCGGTAGGGTTGGGAGAGACCCAGTACTTC.